These 20 T cell receptor beta chains were sequenced from one sample in a study of molecular identifiers for immune sequencing clone quantification. One entry per CDR3 protein results from TCRdb running MiXCR on the PCR reads. The sample has about 68,000 distinct CDR3 sequences, 18% seen once. The sample consisted of naive CD8+ T cells from blood, with Jurkat cell RNA spiked in. The subset is: FACS-sorted CD8+CD4-CCR7+CD45RA+ naive T cells. The origin of the receptors is a human donor in good health. Some libraries in this study had Jurkat cell RNA spiked in.

In its sample, this clonotype was seen a few times. Because it lacks the conserved phenylalanine or tryptophan at the end, this CDR3 is likely a read error. The J gene is TRBJ2-1, the V gene TRBV14, with 9 bases matching TRBD2. Germline lookup yields CDR1 SGHDN and CDR2 FVKESK. V gave up 1 base and J gave up 10 bases; unmatched junction bases: 14. The CDR3 covers 17 residues. The CDR3 reads CASSQGRGYSGRDEQFL. CDR3 DNA: TGTGCCAGCAGCCAAGGAAGGGGATATAGCGGGAGAGACGAGCAGTTCCTC.

The rearrangement uses TRBV6-5 and TRBJ2-5; D not certain. This CDR3 region has 12 residues. Trimming cost V 0 bases and J 5 bases, with 4 bases left between them. Germline V gives CDR1 MNHEY, CDR2 SVGAGI. The CDR3 nucleotides are TGTGCCAGCAGTTACTCGCCGGAGACCCAGTACTTC. This codes for CASSYSPETQYF.

This clonotype came up many times. The J gene is TRBJ1-4, the V gene TRBV2; no reliable D call. Between the trimmed V and J ends, which lost 3 bases and 0 bases, there was a span of 8 bases. This CDR3 has 15 residues. CDR1 and CDR2 from the germline V gene are SNHLY and FYNNEI. CDR3 region: CASSETAATNEKLFF. The CDR3 DNA is TGTGCCAGCAGTGAGACGGCTGCAACTAATGAAAAACTGTTTTTT. Filled out from reference TRBV2 and TRBJ1-4, the complete variable domain reads EPEVTQTPSHQVTQMGQEVILRCVPISNHLYFYWYRQILGQKVEFLVSFYNNEISEKSEIFDDQFSVERPDGSNFTLKIRSTKLEDSAMYFCASSETAATNEKLFFGSGTQLSVL.

This clonotype was observed at least ten times. The rearrangement uses TRBV7-9 and TRBJ2-5; D gene ambiguous. V was cut by 4 bases and J by 4 bases, with 16 bases left in between. The CDR3 runs 15 residues. CDR1 is SEHNR, CDR2 FQNEAQ, per germline (reference sequence). In DNA form, the CDR3 reads TGTGCCAGCAGCTCCGAAGCAACCTTGGGAGAGACCCAGTACTTC. The encoded protein is CASSSEATLGETQYF. The full variable domain, completed using reference TRBV7-9 and TRBJ2-5, is DTGVSQNPRHKITKRGQNVTFRCDPISEHNRLYWYRQTLGQGPEFLTYFQNEAQLEKSRLLSDRFSAERPKGSFSTLEIQRTEQGDSAMYLCASSSEATLGETQYFGPGTRLLVL.

This rearrangement joins TRBV5-4 to TRBJ2-3; D might be TRBD1 (5 bases). The CDR3 runs 15 residues. With 0 bases removed from V and 0 bases from J, the gap between germline ends came to 8 bases. Germline V gene data show CDR1 as SGHNT and CDR2 as YYREEE (reference sequence). CDR3 sequence: CASSLATASTDTQYF. CDR3 sequence (DNA): TGTGCCAGCAGCTTGGCGACAGCTAGCACAGATACGCAGTATTTT.

The genes are TRBV6-1 and TRBJ2-1; 9 bases are a match to TRBD2. The CDR3 runs to 17 residues. The trim removed 4 bases at V and 4 bases at J, leaving 11 bases unmatched. Germline V lookup: CDR1 MNHNS, CDR2 SASEGT. In DNA form, the CDR3 reads TGTGCCAGCAGTGGTGGAGCGGGGGGCATTTTTTACAATGAGCAGTTCTTC. As protein: CASSGGAGGIFYNEQFF.

This clonotype has a handful of counts. The chain's CDR3 is CASSVADEREGQNEQFF. The CDR3 nucleotides read TGTGCCAGCAGCGTAGCTGATGAGCGGGAGGGCCAAAATGAGCAGTTCTTC. The rearrangement joins TRBV9 to TRBJ2-1, with TRBD2 matching 10 bases. Germline V gene data show CDR1 as SGDLS and CDR2 as YYNGEE. V was pared by 0 bases and J by 7 bases, with 10 bases of the junction left unmatched. CDR3 length equals 17 residues. Based on the CDR3 plus reference TRBV9 and TRBJ2-1, the full variable domain is DSGVTQTPKHLITATGQRVTLRCSPRSGDLSVYWYQQSLDQGLQFLIQYYNGEERAKGNILERFSAQQFPDLHSELNLSSLELGDSALYFCASSVADEREGQNEQFFGPGTRLTVL.

This clonotype was detected only once. A clone one base away is much larger, so this may be a read error. The V and J genes are TRBV3-1 and TRBJ1-2; the D is unclear. Germline CDR1 is LGHDT and CDR2 is YNNKEL (reference sequence). CDR3 length: 13 amino acids. The chain's CDR3 is CASSQGENYGHTF. In DNA form, the CDR3 reads TGTGCCAGCAGCCAGGGAGAGAACTATGGCCACACCTTC.

This clonotype was counted a few times. This CDR3 reads CASSMETGTLTEQYF. The CDR3 coding sequence is TGTGCCAGCAGCATGGAGACAGGAACGTTGACCGAGCAGTACTTC. This sequence joins TRBV9 and TRBJ2-7; D possibly corresponds to TRBD1 (6 bases). Germline V lookup: CDR1 SGDLS, CDR2 YYNGEE. Trimming removed 4 bases from V and 6 bases from J, with 20 bases in between. The CDR3 covers 15 residues.

With regard to this clonotype: A much more abundant neighbour one base away suggests this may be a read error. The chain links TRBV7-8 to TRBJ1-1, with D unclear. Germline loops: CDR1 SGHVS, CDR2 FQNEAQ. The CDR3 runs 12 residues. The CDR3 DNA reads TGTGCCGGCAGCTTAGGTGATACTGAAGCTTTCTTT. Its translation: CAGSLGDTEAFF.

Many counts were recorded for this clonotype. This chain connects TRBV5-4 to TRBJ2-7, with 12 bases that match TRBD2. V gave up 0 bases and J gave up 6 bases; unmatched junction bases: 10. Germline CDR1 reads SGHNT; CDR2 reads YYREEE (reference sequence). The CDR3 loop spans 17 amino acids. CDR3 nucleotide sequence: TGTGCCAGCAGCTTGGCCGGACTAGCGGGAACTCGTCTCGAGCAGTACTTC. This encodes CASSLAGLAGTRLEQYF.

The chain recombines TRBV19 with TRBJ2-6; the match to TRBD1 covers 9 bases. Germline loops: CDR1 LNHDA, CDR2 SQIVND (reference sequence). The CDR3 is 20 residues long. V lost 1 base to trimming and J lost 2 bases; unmatched junction nucleotides: 12. CDR3 loop: CASSIVGQGIGPTGANVLTF. In DNA form, the CDR3 reads TGTGCCAGTAGTATAGTGGGACAGGGTATTGGTCCGACTGGGGCCAACGTCCTGACTTTC.

The chain joins TRBV12-3 or TRBV12-4 to TRBJ2-1; 7 bases match TRBD1. V lost 5 bases, J lost 8 bases, and 9 bases stayed unmatched. The CDR3 sequence is 14 residues long. CDR3 bases: TGTGCCAGCAGTGGGGACCGAGGGGGCGATGAGCAGTTCTTC. Protein: CASSGDRGGDEQFF.

Note on this clonotype: At one end, the junction sequence differs from germline, possibly due to a read error. The chain is built from TRBV28 and TRBJ2-5; TRBD1 might be the D (6 bases). The CDR3 runs 12 residues. Germline CDR1 and CDR2: MDHEN and SYDVKM. The CDR3 bases are TGTGCCAGCAGTTTCATCCCGGGACACATTGACTTC. It codes for CASSFIPGHIDF.

The chain couples TRBV6-5 to TRBJ2-3; the D gene could be TRBD1 or TRBD2 (5 bases each). Germline assignment: CDR1 MNHEY and CDR2 SVGAGI. The CDR3 runs 16 residues. Trimming took 5 bases from V and 4 from J, leaving 19 bases between them. The CDR3 sequence is CASSPGTESPADTQYF. CDR3 coding DNA: TGTGCCAGCAGTCCCGGGACGGAGAGCCCGGCAGATACGCAGTATTTT.

The V call is TRBV4-1, the J call TRBJ1-5; no reliable D call. Germline lookup yields CDR1 MGHRA and CDR2 YSYEKL. Trimming stripped 5 bases from V and 1 base from J, with 15 bases between. The length of the CDR3 is 16 residues. CDR3 in amino acids: CASSIRRGLSNQPQHF. For the CDR3, the DNA is TGCGCCAGCAGCATCAGGAGAGGTTTAAGCAATCAGCCCCAGCATTTT.

As regards this clonotype: A much larger clone lies one base from this, so it may be a read error. The chain links TRBV5-1 to TRBJ1-1; tentatively, D is TRBD1 (6 bases). Germline CDR1 reads SGHRS; CDR2 reads YFSETQ. Trimming took off 4 bases at V and 7 bases at J, with 17 bases between the two ends. CDR3 length: 14 amino acids. The DNA for the CDR3 is TGCGCCAGCAGCAGGGGGAGCCCGGCCCTTGAAGCTTTCTTT. Protein product: CASSRGSPALEAFF.

This clonotype was recorded many times. As DNA, the CDR3 is TGTGCCAGCAGCTCGTCGGAAGCGGGAGGTGGGACAGATACGCAGTATTTT. This sequence encodes CASSSSEAGGGTDTQYF. The chain is built from TRBV7-9 and TRBJ2-3; 9 bases are a match to TRBD2. The CDR3 is 17 amino acids. Germline assignment: CDR1 SEHNR and CDR2 FQNEAQ (reference sequence). V lost 4 bases to trimming and J lost 3 bases; unmatched junction nucleotides: 11.

This clonotype was seen repeatedly, ten times or more. V is TRBV4-2 and J is TRBJ2-1; D is tentatively TRBD1 or TRBD2 (5 bases each). The V gene's germline CDR1 is LGHNA and CDR2 YNFKEQ. V was clipped by 5 bases and J by 3 bases, with 17 bases between them. The CDR3 is made up of 16 amino acids. CDR3 coding DNA: TGTGCCAGCAGCTCAGAGTGGGACCCTTACTACAATGAGCAGTTCTTC. Protein sequence: CASSSEWDPYYNEQFF.

This chain uses TRBV28 with TRBJ2-7; 7 bases align to TRBD1. The germline CDR1 and CDR2 sequences are MDHEN and SYDVKM. The ends lost 4 bases at V and 0 bases at J; junction bases unmatched: 18. The CDR3 is 19 amino acids. In nucleotides, the CDR3 is TGTGCCAGCAGTTCCCTGAATCCTCCACAGGGGATTATCTCCTACGAGCAGTACTTC. As protein: CASSSLNPPQGIISYEQYF.